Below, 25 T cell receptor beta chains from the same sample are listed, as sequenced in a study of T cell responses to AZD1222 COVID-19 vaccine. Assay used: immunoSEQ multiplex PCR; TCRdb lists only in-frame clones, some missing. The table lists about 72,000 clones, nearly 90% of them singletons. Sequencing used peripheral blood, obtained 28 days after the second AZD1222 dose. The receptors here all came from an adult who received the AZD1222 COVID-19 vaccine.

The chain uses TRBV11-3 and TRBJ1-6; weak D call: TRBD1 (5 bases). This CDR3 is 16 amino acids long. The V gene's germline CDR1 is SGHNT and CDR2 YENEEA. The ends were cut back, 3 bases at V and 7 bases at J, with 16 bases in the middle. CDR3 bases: TGTGCCAGCAGCTTTGGGGGACCCGGGGGGAATTCACCCCTCCACTTT. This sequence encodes CASSFGGPGGNSPLHF.

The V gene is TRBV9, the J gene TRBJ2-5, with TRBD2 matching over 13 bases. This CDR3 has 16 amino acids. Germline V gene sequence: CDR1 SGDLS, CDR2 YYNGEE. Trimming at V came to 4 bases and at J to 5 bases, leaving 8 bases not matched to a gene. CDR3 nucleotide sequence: TGTGCCAGCAGCCCTGCTGGACTAGCGGGAGTCGAGACCCAGTACTTC. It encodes CASSPAGLAGVETQYF.

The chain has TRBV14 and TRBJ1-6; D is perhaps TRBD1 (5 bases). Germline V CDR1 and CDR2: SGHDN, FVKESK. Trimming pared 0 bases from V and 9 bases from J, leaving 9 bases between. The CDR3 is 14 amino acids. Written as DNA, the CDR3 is TGTGCCAGCAGCCAAGAGCGGGGCAGTTCACCCCTCCACTTT. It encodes CASSQERGSSPLHF. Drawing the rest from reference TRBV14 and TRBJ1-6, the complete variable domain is EAGVTQFPSHSVIEKGQTVTLRCDPISGHDNLYWYRRVMGKEIKFLLHFVKESKQDESGMPNNRFLAERTGGTYSTLKVQPAELEDSGVYFCASSQERGSSPLHFGNGTRLTVT.

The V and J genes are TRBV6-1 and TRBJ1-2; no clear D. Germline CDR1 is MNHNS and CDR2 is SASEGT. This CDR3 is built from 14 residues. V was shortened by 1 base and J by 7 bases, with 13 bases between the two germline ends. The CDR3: CASSEDSSRGGYTF. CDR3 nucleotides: TGTGCCAGCAGTGAAGACAGTTCGCGGGGTGGCTACACCTTC.

The CDR3 here is CASSLLPTGNTEAFF. In nucleotides, the CDR3 is TGTGCCAGCAGCCTACTCCCGACAGGGAACACTGAAGCTTTCTTT. The chain carries TRBV6-5 and TRBJ1-1; tentative D call: TRBD1 (6 bases). The CDR3 runs to 15 residues. The germline CDR1 and CDR2 sequences are MNHEY and SVGAGI. V gave up 6 bases and J gave up 1 base, with 15 bases separating them.

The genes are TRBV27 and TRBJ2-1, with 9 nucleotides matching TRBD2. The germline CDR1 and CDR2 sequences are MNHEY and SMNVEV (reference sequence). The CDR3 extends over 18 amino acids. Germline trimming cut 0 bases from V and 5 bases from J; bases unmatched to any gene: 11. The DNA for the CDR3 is TGTGCCAGCAGTTTATCGATTGGCGGGAGGGCTCAAAACAATGAGCAGTTCTTC. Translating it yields CASSLSIGGRAQNNEQFF.

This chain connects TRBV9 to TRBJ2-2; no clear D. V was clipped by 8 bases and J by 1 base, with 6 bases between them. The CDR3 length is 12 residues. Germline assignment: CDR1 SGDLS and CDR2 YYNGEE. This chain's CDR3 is CASRENTGELFF. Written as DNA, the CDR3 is TGTGCCAGTAGGGAGAACACCGGGGAGCTGTTTTTT.

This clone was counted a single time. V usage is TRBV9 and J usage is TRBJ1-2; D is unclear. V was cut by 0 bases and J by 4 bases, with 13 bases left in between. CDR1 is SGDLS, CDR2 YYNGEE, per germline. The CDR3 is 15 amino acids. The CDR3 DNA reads TGTGCCAGCAGCGTAGCTGACCGAAACATCTATGGCTACACCTTC. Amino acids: CASSVADRNIYGYTF.

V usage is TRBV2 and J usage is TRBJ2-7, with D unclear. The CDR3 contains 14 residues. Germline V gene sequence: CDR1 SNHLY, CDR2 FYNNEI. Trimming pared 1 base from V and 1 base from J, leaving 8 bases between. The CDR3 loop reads CASSEGQISYEQYF. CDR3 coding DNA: TGTGCCAGCAGTGAAGGGCAAATTTCCTACGAGCAGTACTTC.

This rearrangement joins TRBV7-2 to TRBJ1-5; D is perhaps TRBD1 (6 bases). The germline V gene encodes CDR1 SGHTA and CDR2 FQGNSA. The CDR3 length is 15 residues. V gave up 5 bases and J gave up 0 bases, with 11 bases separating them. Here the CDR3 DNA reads TGTGCCAGCAGCAAATACAGGGCTAGCAATCAGCCCCAGCATTTT. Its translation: CASSKYRASNQPQHF.

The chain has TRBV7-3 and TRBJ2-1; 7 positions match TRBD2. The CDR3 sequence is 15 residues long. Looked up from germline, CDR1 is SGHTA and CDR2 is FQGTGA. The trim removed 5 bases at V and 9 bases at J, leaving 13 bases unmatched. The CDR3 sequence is CASSPGPTSSREQFF. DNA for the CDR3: TGTGCCAGCAGCCCGGGGCCGACTAGCTCTCGTGAGCAGTTCTTC.

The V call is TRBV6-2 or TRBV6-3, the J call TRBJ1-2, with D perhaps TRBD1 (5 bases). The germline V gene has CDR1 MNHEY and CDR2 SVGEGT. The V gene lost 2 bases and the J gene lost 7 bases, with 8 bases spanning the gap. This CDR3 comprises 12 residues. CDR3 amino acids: CASSYGGFGYTF. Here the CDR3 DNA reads TGTGCCAGCAGTTACGGGGGGTTTGGCTACACCTTC.

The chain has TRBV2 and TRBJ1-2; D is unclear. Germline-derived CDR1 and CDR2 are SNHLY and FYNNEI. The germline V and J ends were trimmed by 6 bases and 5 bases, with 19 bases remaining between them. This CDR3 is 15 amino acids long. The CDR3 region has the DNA TGTGCCAGCAGGGTCCGACCGGACCTCCAGTATGGCTACACCTTC. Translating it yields CASRVRPDLQYGYTF.

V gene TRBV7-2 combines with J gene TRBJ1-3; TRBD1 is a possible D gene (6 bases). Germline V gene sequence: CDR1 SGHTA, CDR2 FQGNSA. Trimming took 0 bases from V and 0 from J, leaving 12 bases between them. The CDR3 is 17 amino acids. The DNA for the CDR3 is TGTGCCAGCAGCTTAGCCCCCGGGGGCTTCTCTGGAAACACCATATATTTT. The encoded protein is CASSLAPGGFSGNTIYF. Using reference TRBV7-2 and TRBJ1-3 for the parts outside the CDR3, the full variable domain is GAGVSQSPSNKVTEKGKDVELRCDPISGHTALYWYRQSLGQGLEFLIYFQGNSAPDKSGLPSDRFSAERTGGSVSTLTIQRTQQEDSAVYLCASSLAPGGFSGNTIYFGEGSWLTVV.

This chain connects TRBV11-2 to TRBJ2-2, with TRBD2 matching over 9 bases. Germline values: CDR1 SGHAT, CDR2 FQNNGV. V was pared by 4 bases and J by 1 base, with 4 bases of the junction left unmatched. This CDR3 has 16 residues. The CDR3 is CASSSAGGWNTGELFF. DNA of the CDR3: TGTGCCAGCAGCTCGGCGGGGGGGTGGAACACCGGGGAGCTGTTTTTT.

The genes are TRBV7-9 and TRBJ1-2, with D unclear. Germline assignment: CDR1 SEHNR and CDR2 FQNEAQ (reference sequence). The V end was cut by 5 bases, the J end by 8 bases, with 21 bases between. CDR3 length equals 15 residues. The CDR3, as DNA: TGTGCCAGCAGCCCACCCCTCGCCGATCATGCAGGCTACACCTTC. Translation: CASSPPLADHAGYTF.

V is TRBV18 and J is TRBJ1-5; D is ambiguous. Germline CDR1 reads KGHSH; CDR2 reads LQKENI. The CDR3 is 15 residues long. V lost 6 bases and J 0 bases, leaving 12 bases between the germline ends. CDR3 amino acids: CASSAQYDSNQPQHF. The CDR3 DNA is TGTGCCAGCTCGGCCCAGTACGATAGCAATCAGCCCCAGCATTTT.

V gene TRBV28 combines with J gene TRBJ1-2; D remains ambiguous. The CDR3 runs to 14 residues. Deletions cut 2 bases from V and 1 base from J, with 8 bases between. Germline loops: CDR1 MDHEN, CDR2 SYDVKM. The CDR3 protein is CASSLVAVNYGYTF. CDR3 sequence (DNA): TGTGCCAGCAGTTTAGTTGCAGTTAACTATGGCTACACCTTC.

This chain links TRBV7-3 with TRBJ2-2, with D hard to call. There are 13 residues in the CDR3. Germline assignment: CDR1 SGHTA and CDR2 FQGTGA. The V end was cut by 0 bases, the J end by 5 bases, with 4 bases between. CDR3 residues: CASSLTGTGELFF. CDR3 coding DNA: TGTGCCAGCAGCTTAACGGGAACCGGGGAGCTGTTTTTT.

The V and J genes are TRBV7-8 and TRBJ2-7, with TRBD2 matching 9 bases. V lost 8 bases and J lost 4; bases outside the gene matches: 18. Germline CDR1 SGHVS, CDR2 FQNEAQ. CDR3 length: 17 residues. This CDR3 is CASGVPKGAGGKYEQYF. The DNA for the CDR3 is TGTGCCAGCGGGGTTCCTAAGGGCGCGGGAGGGAAGTACGAGCAGTACTTC.

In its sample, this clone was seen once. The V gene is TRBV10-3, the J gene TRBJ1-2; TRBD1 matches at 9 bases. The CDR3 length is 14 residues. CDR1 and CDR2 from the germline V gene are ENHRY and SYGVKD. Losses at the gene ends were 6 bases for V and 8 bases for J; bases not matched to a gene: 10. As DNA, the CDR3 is TGTGCCATCAGATCCGGGGACAGGGTCGGCGGCTACACCTTC. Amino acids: CAIRSGDRVGGYTF.

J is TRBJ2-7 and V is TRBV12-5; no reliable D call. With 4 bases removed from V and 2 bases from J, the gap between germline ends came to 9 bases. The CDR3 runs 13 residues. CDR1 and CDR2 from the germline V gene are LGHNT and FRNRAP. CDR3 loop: CASGSGRAYEQYF. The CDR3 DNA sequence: TGTGCTAGTGGTTCTGGCCGGGCCTACGAGCAGTACTTC.

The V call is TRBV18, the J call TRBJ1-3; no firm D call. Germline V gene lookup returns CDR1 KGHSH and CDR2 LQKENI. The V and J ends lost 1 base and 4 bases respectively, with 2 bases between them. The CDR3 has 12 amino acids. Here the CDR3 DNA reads TGTGCCAGCTCACCACGGGGAAACACCATATATTTT. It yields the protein CASSPRGNTIYF.

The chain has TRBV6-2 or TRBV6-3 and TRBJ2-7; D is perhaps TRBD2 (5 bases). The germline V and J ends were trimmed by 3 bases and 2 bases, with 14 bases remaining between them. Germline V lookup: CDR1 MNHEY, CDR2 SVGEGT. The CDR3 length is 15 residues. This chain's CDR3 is CASSYSPADTYEQYF. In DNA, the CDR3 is TGTGCCAGCAGTTATAGTCCAGCGGATACCTACGAGCAGTACTTC.

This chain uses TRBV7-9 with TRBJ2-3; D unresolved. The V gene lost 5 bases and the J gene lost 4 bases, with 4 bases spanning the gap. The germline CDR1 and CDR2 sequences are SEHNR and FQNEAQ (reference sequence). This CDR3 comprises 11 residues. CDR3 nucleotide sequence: TGTGCCAGCAGCGCTCCAGATACGCAGTATTTT. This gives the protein CASSAPDTQYF.